This TCR beta chain was identified during a study of T-cell reconstitution after alpha-beta-depleted transplantation in children. Preparation of the TCRbeta library used unique molecular identifiers. TCRdb analysed the PCR reads with MiXCR anew, one entry per CDR3 protein. The sample consists of under 5,000 distinct CDR3 sequences, approximately 7% of them appearing once. Relative to its sample, this clonotype is medium-sized. The antigen remains undetermined. CDR1 and CDR2 (germline): SGDLS, YYNGEE. The ends lost 4 bases at V and 8 bases at J; junction bases unmatched: 12. The CDR3 covers 16 residues. Study conclusions and caveats: The authors attributed T-cell counts and diversity one year after transplant mostly to newly produced T cells. Several hundred graft clones that had expanded were reportedly the source of alpha-beta T cells about two months after transplant. Surviving thymic progenitors and recipient T cells were the source of high TCRbeta diversity at day 60 in some patients.

Sequencing used PBMCs, mostly from graft donor cells, obtained 60 days after TCRalphabeta/CD19-depleted stem cell transplant. This TCR came from a boy younger than two who had a stem cell transplant for SCID, so the T cells may come from the graft donor. V and J are TRBV9 and TRBJ2-4; 10 bases are shared with TRBD2. The CDR3: CASSKSGGGLRDIQYF. DNA of the CDR3: TGTGCCAGCAGCAAAAGCGGGGGGGGACTTAGGGACATTCAGTACTTC.